A selection of T cell receptor beta chains follows, all from one sample in a study of CD8 T cells in Susac syndrome. TCRdb analysed the immunoSEQ multiplex PCR reads with MiXCR anew, one entry per CDR3 protein. The sample carries 170,000 or so distinct CDR3 sequences, under 95% recorded once. Specimen: CD4+ T cells from PBMCs. Receptors were obtained from a human donor with Susac syndrome. CDR3s include the opening cysteine and the closing phenylalanine or tryptophan. Fields, in order: D gene, clone size, J gene, V gene, CDR3 DNA, CDR3 protein. D genes are given only for firm matches. Clone size is given for some rows only: seen once, a few or many times, or a class if the clone is expanded.

D gene: TRBD1
clone size: -
J gene: TRBJ2-5
V gene: TRBV2
CDR3 DNA: TGTGCCAGCAGTCCCGACAGGGAAGAGACCCAGTACTTC
CDR3 protein: CASSPDREETQYF

D gene: -
clone size: -
J gene: TRBJ1-2
V gene: TRBV20-1
CDR3 DNA: TGCAGTGCTAGAGATCCTCGGGGGACGTATTATGGCTACACCTTC
CDR3 protein: CSARDPRGTYYGYTF

D gene: -
clone size: once
J gene: TRBJ2-1
V gene: TRBV5-1
CDR3 DNA: TGCGCCAGCAGCTTGGTTTCGGGGACCAATGAGCAGTTCTTC
CDR3 protein: CASSLVSGTNEQFF

D gene: -
clone size: -
J gene: TRBJ1-5
V gene: TRBV12-3/TRBV12-4
CDR3 DNA: TGTGCCAGCAGGGATACCGGCAATCAGCCCCAGCATTTT
CDR3 protein: CASRDTGNQPQHF

D gene: -
clone size: once
J gene: TRBJ2-5
V gene: TRBV11-2
CDR3 DNA: TGTGCCAGCAGTCTAGAACCTGGGGAGACCCAGTACTTC
CDR3 protein: CASSLEPGETQYF

D gene: TRBD1
clone size: -
J gene: TRBJ1-1
V gene: TRBV28
CDR3 DNA: TGTGCCAGCAGTCCCGCAGGGGGCGAGACTGAAGCTTTCTTT
CDR3 protein: CASSPAGGETEAFF

D gene: -
clone size: -
J gene: TRBJ1-5
V gene: TRBV4-2
CDR3 DNA: TGTGCCAGCAGCCAAGAGGCGGGCAGCAATCAGCCCCAGCATTTT
CDR3 protein: CASSQEAGSNQPQHF

D gene: -
clone size: -
J gene: TRBJ2-3
V gene: TRBV25-1
CDR3 DNA: TGTGCCAGCAGTGAGACAGGCCGCACAGATACGCAGTATTTT
CDR3 protein: CASSETGRTDTQYF

D gene: -
clone size: -
J gene: TRBJ1-2
V gene: TRBV6-1
CDR3 DNA: TGTGCCAGCAGGGAACTAACTGCGCCCTATGGCTACACCTTC
CDR3 protein: CASRELTAPYGYTF

D gene: -
clone size: -
J gene: TRBJ2-7
V gene: TRBV18
CDR3 DNA: TGTGCCAGCTCACCGGTAAGGGCCTACGAGCAGTACTTC
CDR3 protein: CASSPVRAYEQYF

D gene: -
clone size: -
J gene: TRBJ1-6
V gene: TRBV27
CDR3 DNA: TGTGCCAGCAGTTTATCGCCGTGGCAGGGGAATTCACCCCTCCACTTT
CDR3 protein: CASSLSPWQGNSPLHF

D gene: -
clone size: -
J gene: TRBJ2-3
V gene: TRBV29-1
CDR3 DNA: TGCAGCGTTGAAGGCCTAAAGGAGACAGATACGCAGTATTTT
CDR3 protein: CSVEGLKETDTQYF

D gene: TRBD1
clone size: -
J gene: TRBJ1-2
V gene: TRBV29-1
CDR3 DNA: TGCAGCGTTGGACAGGGGGCGTTTGAGAACTATGGCTACACCTTC
CDR3 protein: CSVGQGAFENYGYTF

D gene: -
clone size: -
J gene: TRBJ1-1
V gene: TRBV19
CDR3 DNA: TGTGCCAGTAGTATAGCTACAAAACCCATGAACACTGAAGCTTTCTTT
CDR3 protein: CASSIATKPMNTEAFF

D gene: -
clone size: -
J gene: TRBJ2-7
V gene: TRBV5-4
CDR3 DNA: TGTGCCAGCAGTCCCGGGTTGGTCGGCTCCTACGAGCAGTACTTC
CDR3 protein: CASSPGLVGSYEQYF

D gene: TRBD2
clone size: once
J gene: TRBJ2-3
V gene: TRBV5-1
CDR3 DNA: TGCGCCAGCAGCATGTGGATGTTAGCGGGGGGCACAGATACGCAGTATTTT
CDR3 protein: CASSMWMLAGGTDTQYF

D gene: -
clone size: -
J gene: TRBJ1-1
V gene: TRBV20-1
CDR3 DNA: TGCAGTGCTAGATACACGGGGGGTAGTGAAGCTTTCTTT
CDR3 protein: CSARYTGGSEAFF

D gene: -
clone size: -
J gene: TRBJ1-2
V gene: TRBV5-1
CDR3 DNA: TGCGCCAGCGGCCAGCGAGGCCAGGAGTATGGCTACACCTTC
CDR3 protein: CASGQRGQEYGYTF

D gene: -
clone size: -
J gene: TRBJ2-7
V gene: TRBV14
CDR3 DNA: TGTGCCAGCAGCCAAGTTCCGGGGGCCCGAGTGTACTTC
CDR3 protein: CASSQVPGARVYF

D gene: -
clone size: -
J gene: TRBJ2-6
V gene: TRBV4-1
CDR3 DNA: TGCGCCAGCAGCTACAACAGGGTGGGCGGGGCCAACGTCCTGACTTTC
CDR3 protein: CASSYNRVGGANVLTF

D gene: TRBD1
clone size: once
J gene: TRBJ2-7
V gene: TRBV20-1
CDR3 DNA: TGCAGTGCTAGTCCCGGGACAGGGGGCTTCTACGAGCAGTACTTC
CDR3 protein: CSASPGTGGFYEQYF

D gene: -
clone size: -
J gene: TRBJ1-6
V gene: TRBV4-3
CDR3 DNA: TGCGCCAGCAGCCAAGATAGTGTACAGTCCAATTCACCCCTCCACTTT
CDR3 protein: CASSQDSVQSNSPLHF

D gene: TRBD1
clone size: -
J gene: TRBJ2-3
V gene: TRBV29-1
CDR3 DNA: TGCAGCGCCGCCTCCGGACAGGGGGGAGAAGATACGCAGTATTTT
CDR3 protein: CSAASGQGGEDTQYF

D gene: -
clone size: -
J gene: TRBJ2-7
V gene: TRBV7-6
CDR3 DNA: TGTGCCAGCAGCTCCTGGGCCTCCTACGAGCAGTACTTC
CDR3 protein: CASSSWASYEQYF

D gene: TRBD2
clone size: few
J gene: TRBJ2-3
V gene: TRBV7-7
CDR3 DNA: TGTGCTAGCAGCTTAGACGGGGGGGGCACAGATACGCAGTATTTT
CDR3 protein: CASSLDGGGTDTQYF

D gene: TRBD1
clone size: few
J gene: TRBJ2-7
V gene: TRBV6-1
CDR3 DNA: TGTGCCAGCAGAGTGACAGGGGGCTCCTACGAGCAGTACTTC
CDR3 protein: CASRVTGGSYEQYF

D gene: -
clone size: -
J gene: TRBJ2-7
V gene: TRBV27
CDR3 DNA: TGTGCCAGCAGTTTAAACAAGCACTACGAGCAGTACTTC
CDR3 protein: CASSLNKHYEQYF

D gene: -
clone size: few
J gene: TRBJ2-1
V gene: TRBV18
CDR3 DNA: TGTGCCAGCTCACCGCCGGGAAGCTACAATGAGCAGTTCTTC
CDR3 protein: CASSPPGSYNEQFF

D gene: TRBD1
clone size: -
J gene: TRBJ1-2
V gene: TRBV7-2
CDR3 DNA: TGTGCCAGCAGGCCCCGACAGGGCTATGGCTACACCTTC
CDR3 protein: CASRPRQGYGYTF

D gene: -
clone size: -
J gene: TRBJ1-5
V gene: TRBV11-2
CDR3 DNA: TGTGCCAGCAGCCCAGGACAGTTTAATCAGCCCCAGCATTTT
CDR3 protein: CASSPGQFNQPQHF

D gene: TRBD1
clone size: -
J gene: TRBJ1-2
V gene: TRBV24-1
CDR3 DNA: TGTGCCACCAGTGACCTGGACAGGGAGTATGGCTACACCTTC
CDR3 protein: CATSDLDREYGYTF

D gene: TRBD1
clone size: -
J gene: TRBJ1-1
V gene: TRBV20-1
CDR3 DNA: TGCAGTGCTAGAGCTGTAGACAGGGCCGATGAAGCTTTCTTT
CDR3 protein: CSARAVDRADEAFF

D gene: -
clone size: -
J gene: TRBJ1-4
V gene: TRBV11-2
CDR3 DNA: TGTGCCAGCAGCTTAGGGACTCTTGCAACTAATGAAAAACTGTTTTTT
CDR3 protein: CASSLGTLATNEKLFF

D gene: -
clone size: -
J gene: TRBJ1-2
V gene: TRBV9
CDR3 DNA: TGTGCCAGCAGCGTAGCGAGCAGGAGCTATGGCTACACCTTC
CDR3 protein: CASSVASRSYGYTF

D gene: TRBD1
clone size: -
J gene: TRBJ2-7
V gene: TRBV5-4
CDR3 DNA: TGTGCCAGCAGCTTGGCGGACAGGGACGAGCAGTACTTC
CDR3 protein: CASSLADRDEQYF

D gene: TRBD2
clone size: -
J gene: TRBJ2-2
V gene: TRBV6-5
CDR3 DNA: TGTGCCAGCAGTCTACGGGCAGGCGGGGGGAACACCGGGGAGCTGTTTTTT
CDR3 protein: CASSLRAGGGNTGELFF

D gene: TRBD2
clone size: -
J gene: TRBJ2-1
V gene: TRBV10-3
CDR3 DNA: TGTGCCATCAGTGGCCCCTCTAGCGGGGGGCCCTACAATGAGCAGTTCTTC
CDR3 protein: CAISGPSSGGPYNEQFF

D gene: -
clone size: -
J gene: TRBJ2-7
V gene: TRBV11-2
CDR3 DNA: TGTGCCAGCAGTTTCACTTCCTACGAGCAGTACTTC
CDR3 protein: CASSFTSYEQYF